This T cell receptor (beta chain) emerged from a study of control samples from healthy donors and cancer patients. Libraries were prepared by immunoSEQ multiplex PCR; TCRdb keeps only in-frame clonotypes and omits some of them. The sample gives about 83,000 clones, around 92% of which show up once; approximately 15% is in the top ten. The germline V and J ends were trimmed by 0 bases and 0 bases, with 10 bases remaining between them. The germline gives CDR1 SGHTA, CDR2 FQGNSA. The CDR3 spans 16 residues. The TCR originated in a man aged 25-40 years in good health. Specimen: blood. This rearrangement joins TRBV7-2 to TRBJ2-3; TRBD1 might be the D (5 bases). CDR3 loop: CASSLAVTASTDTQYF. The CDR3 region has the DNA TGTGCCAGCAGCTTAGCTGTGACAGCTAGCACAGATACGCAGTATTTT. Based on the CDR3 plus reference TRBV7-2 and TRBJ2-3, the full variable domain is GAGVSQSPSNKVTEKGKDVELRCDPISGHTALYWYRQSLGQGLEFLIYFQGNSAPDKSGLPSDRFSAERTGGSVSTLTIQRTQQEDSAVYLCASSLAVTASTDTQYFGPGTRLTVL.